Listed below are T cell receptor beta chains from one sample, sequenced in a study of blood T cell repertoires in COVID-19. Produced via immunoSEQ multiplex PCR; TCRdb's table is partial and in-frame only. The data show 90,000 or so clones, under 90% seen once. Sequenced sample: peripheral blood. The receptors were gathered from a man aged 55 to 70 with COVID-19, enrolled during active disease. Each CDR3 is given with its conserved first and last residue. A D gene is named only where the DNA matches it firmly. Clone size is given for some rows only: seen once, a few or many times, or a class if the clone is expanded.

v_call	cdr3_length	j_call	clone_size	d_call	cdr3_aa	cdr3_nt
TRBV7-2	14	TRBJ1-2	few	TRBD1	CASSLQGANYGYTF	TGTGCCAGCAGCTTACAGGGGGCTAACTATGGCTACACCTTC
TRBV18	15	TRBJ1-5	few	TRBD1	CASSPNRGGLQPQHF	TGTGCCAGCTCACCAAACAGGGGGGGACTTCAGCCCCAGCATTTT
TRBV4-3	14	TRBJ1-1	.	.	CASSQETGNTEAFF	TGCGCCAGCAGCCAAGAAACAGGGAACACTGAAGCTTTCTTT
TRBV5-1	15	TRBJ1-2	.	.	CASSPYTGSLYGYTF	TGCGCCAGCAGCCCATATACCGGGTCCCTATATGGCTACACCTTC
TRBV30	13	TRBJ2-7	.	TRBD1	CAWSAGQIYEQYF	TGTGCCTGGAGTGCGGGACAGATCTACGAGCAGTACTTC
TRBV24-1	17	TRBJ1-6	.	.	CATSDLSCSSYNSPLHF	TGTGCCACCAGTGATCTTAGCTGTAGCTCCTATAATTCACCCCTCCACTTT
TRBV11-3	15	TRBJ1-3	once	.	CASSLERGSGNTIYF	TGTGCCAGCAGCTTAGAAAGGGGCTCTGGAAACACCATATATTTT
TRBV19	15	TRBJ2-7	.	.	CASSIGSEGLYEQYF	TGTGCCAGTAGTATCGGGAGCGAGGGACTCTACGAGCAGTACTTC
TRBV28	15	TRBJ1-2	.	.	CASSLEGADNYGYTF	TGTGCCAGCAGTTTAGAAGGGGCGGACAACTATGGCTACACCTTC
TRBV9	13	TRBJ2-1	.	TRBD1	CASSSGTDNEQFF	TGTGCCAGCAGCTCCGGGACAGACAATGAGCAGTTCTTC
TRBV3-1/TRBV3-2	14	TRBJ2-7	.	TRBD2	CASSLPGGDYEQYF	TGTGCCAGCAGCCTTCCGGGGGGAGACTACGAGCAGTACTTC
TRBV3-1/TRBV3-2	13	TRBJ2-1	once	.	CASSQAPTDEQFF	TGTGCCAGCAGCCAAGCGCCGACAGATGAGCAGTTCTTC
TRBV6-6	14	TRBJ1-5	.	.	CASSYSPRGQPQHF	TGTGCCAGCAGTTACTCCCCCCGGGGTCAGCCCCAGCATTTT
TRBV9	17	TRBJ1-3	.	TRBD1	CASSVTQDRVTGNTIYF	TGTGCCAGCAGCGTAACCCAGGACAGGGTTACTGGAAACACCATATATTTT
TRBV6-5	14	TRBJ1-2	.	.	CASRRAPGEWGYTF	TGTGCCAGCAGGCGGGCCCCAGGGGAATGGGGCTACACCTTC
TRBV9	13	TRBJ2-7	once	TRBD2	CASSPSGRGEQYF	TGTGCCAGCAGCCCTAGCGGGAGAGGCGAGCAGTACTTC
TRBV7-2	13	TRBJ2-7	.	TRBD1	CAIPRDRGYEQYF	TGTGCCATTCCCCGGGACAGGGGCTACGAGCAGTACTTC
TRBV27	14	TRBJ2-7	.	TRBD2	CASSLLAGEYEQYF	TGTGCCAGCAGTTTACTAGCGGGCGAATACGAGCAGTACTTC
TRBV11-3	12	TRBJ2-3	.	.	CASSLGGDTQYF	TGTGCCAGCAGCTTAGGAGGAGATACGCAGTATTTT
TRBV9	15	TRBJ1-4	.	TRBD1	CASSPSGTGGEKLFF	TGTGCCAGCAGCCCCTCCGGGACAGGGGGCGAAAAACTGTTTTTT
TRBV4-1	11	TRBJ1-2	.	.	CASSHPNGYTF	TGCGCCAGCAGCCATCCAAATGGCTACACCTTC
TRBV5-5	15	TRBJ2-1	.	.	CASSHKGQIINEQFF	TGTGCCAGCAGCCACAAAGGACAGATCATCAATGAGCAGTTCTTC
TRBV3-1/TRBV3-2	14	TRBJ1-1	.	TRBD1	CASSRTGTDNFAFF	TGTGCCAGCAGCCGGACCGGGACAGACAATTTCGCTTTCTTT
TRBV19	15	TRBJ1-1	.	TRBD1	CASVQSGTGGTEAFF	TGTGCCAGTGTTCAATCCGGGACAGGGGGGACTGAAGCTTTCTTT
TRBV29-1	16	TRBJ1-1	.	.	CSVDNQGSYMNTEAFF	TGCAGCGTTGATAATCAGGGATCCTACATGAACACTGAAGCTTTCTTT
TRBV5-6	16	TRBJ2-5	.	.	CASSLWRRGQHETQYF	TGTGCCAGCAGCCTCTGGCGGCGGGGGCAGCATGAGACCCAGTACTTC
TRBV18	13	TRBJ1-1	.	TRBD1	CASSGQRNTEAFF	TGTGCCAGCTCGGGACAGAGGAACACTGAAGCTTTCTTT
TRBV19	16	TRBJ2-7	.	TRBD1	CASSPSGRTGSYEQYF	TGTGCCAGTAGCCCTTCGGGGAGGACAGGGTCCTACGAGCAGTACTTC
TRBV6-2/TRBV6-3	12	TRBJ2-7	.	.	CASSYSRDEQYF	TGTGCCAGCAGTTACTCGAGGGACGAGCAGTACTTC
TRBV7-9	14	TRBJ1-2	.	.	CASSYREGSSGYTF	TGTGCCAGCAGCTACAGGGAAGGCTCCTCCGGCTACACCTTC
TRBV5-4	15	TRBJ1-2	.	TRBD1	CASSFPGTGAYGYTF	TGTGCCAGCAGCTTCCCCGGGACAGGGGCCTATGGCTACACCTTC